Given below is one TCR beta chain in context. This sample was included in a study of cytomegalovirus exposure and HLA in healthy donors. As for the study in general: Prior work identified under 130 million unique TCR beta sequences in around 170 million T cells.

J gave up 4 bases and V 5 bases, and 5 bases lay outside the gene matches. Germline V gene lookup returns CDR1 MNHEY and CDR2 SMNVEV (reference sequence). This CDR3 has 14 residues. 13 Jbeta primers and 60 Vbeta primers were used for the PCR. Here immunoSEQ multiplex PCR was the method, and the copy in TCRdb shows in-frame clones only, minus some. The table lists about 160,000 clones, about 65% of them singletons. Sequencing input: PBMCs. This chain links TRBV27 with TRBJ2-7, with TRBD1 identical over 10 bases. The receptor comes from a woman in her twenties or thirties in good health and CMV-seronegative. In DNA, the CDR3 is TGTGCCAGCAGTCCGGGACAGGGGACTTACGAGCAGTACTTC. It yields the protein CASSPGQGTYEQYF.